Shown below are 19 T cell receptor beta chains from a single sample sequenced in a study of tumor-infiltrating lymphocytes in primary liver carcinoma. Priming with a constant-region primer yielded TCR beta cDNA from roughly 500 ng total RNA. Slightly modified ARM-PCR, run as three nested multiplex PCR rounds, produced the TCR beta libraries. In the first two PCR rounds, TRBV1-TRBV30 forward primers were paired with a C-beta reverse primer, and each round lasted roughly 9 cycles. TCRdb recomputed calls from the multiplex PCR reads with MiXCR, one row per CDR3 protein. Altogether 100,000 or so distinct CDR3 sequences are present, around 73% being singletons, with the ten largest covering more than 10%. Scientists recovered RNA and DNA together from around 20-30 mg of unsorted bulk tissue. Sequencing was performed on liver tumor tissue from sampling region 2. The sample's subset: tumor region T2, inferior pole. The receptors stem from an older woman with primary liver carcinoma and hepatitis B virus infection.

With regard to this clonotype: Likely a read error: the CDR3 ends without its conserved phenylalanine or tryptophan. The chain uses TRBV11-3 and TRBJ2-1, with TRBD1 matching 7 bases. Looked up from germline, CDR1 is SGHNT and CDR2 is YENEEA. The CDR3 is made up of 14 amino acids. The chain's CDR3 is CANSLTGAYNQQFS. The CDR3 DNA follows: TGTGCCAACAGCTTAACAGGGGCCTACAATCAGCAGTTCTCC.

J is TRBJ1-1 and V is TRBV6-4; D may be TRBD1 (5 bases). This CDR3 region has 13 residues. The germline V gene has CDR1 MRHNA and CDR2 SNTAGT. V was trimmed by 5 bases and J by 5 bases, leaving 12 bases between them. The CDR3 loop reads CASSWQGGTEAFF. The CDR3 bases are TGTGCCAGCAGTTGGCAGGGTGGGACTGAAGCTTTCTTT.

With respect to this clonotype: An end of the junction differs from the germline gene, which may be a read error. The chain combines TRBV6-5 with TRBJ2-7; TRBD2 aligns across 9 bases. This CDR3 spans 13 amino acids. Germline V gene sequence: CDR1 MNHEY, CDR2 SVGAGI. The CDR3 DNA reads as TGTGCCAGCAGTAATGGACTAGCGCGCGAGCGGTACTTC. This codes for CASSNGLARERYF.

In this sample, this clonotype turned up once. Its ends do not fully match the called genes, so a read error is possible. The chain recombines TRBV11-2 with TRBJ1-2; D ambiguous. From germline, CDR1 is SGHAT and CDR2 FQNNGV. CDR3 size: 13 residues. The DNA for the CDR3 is TGTGTCAGCATCTTATCGGATCACTATGGCTACATCTTC. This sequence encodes CVSILSDHYGYIF.

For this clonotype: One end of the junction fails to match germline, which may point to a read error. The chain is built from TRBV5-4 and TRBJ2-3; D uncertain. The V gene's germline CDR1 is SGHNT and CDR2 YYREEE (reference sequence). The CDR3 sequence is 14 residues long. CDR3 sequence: CASSLLGSTDTRYF. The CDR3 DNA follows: TGTGCCAGCAGCTTATTGGGTAGTACAGATACGCGGTATTTT.

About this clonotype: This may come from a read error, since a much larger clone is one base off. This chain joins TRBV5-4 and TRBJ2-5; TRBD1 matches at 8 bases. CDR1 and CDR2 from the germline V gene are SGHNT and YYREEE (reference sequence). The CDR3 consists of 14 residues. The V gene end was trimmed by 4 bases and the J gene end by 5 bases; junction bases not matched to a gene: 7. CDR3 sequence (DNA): TGTGCCAGCAGCCTATCGACAGGGGACGAGACCCAGTACTTC. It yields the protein CASSLSTGDETQYF.

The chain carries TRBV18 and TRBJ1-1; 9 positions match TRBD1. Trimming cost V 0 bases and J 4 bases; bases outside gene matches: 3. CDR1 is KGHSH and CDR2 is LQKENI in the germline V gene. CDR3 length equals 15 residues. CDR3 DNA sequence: TGTGCCAGCTCACCACCGACAGGGGGAGGCACTGAAGCTTTCTTT. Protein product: CASSPPTGGGTEAFF.

CDR3 in amino acids: CASSPTEGKKYGYTF. CDR3 DNA sequence: TGTGCCAGCAGCCCCACAGAGGGCAAGAAGTATGGCTACACCTTC. The chain employs TRBV7-9 and TRBJ1-2; the D is unclear. V lost 5 bases and J lost 5, with 18 bases in between. The CDR3 totals 15 residues. Germline CDR1 is SEHNR and CDR2 is FQNEAQ (reference sequence).

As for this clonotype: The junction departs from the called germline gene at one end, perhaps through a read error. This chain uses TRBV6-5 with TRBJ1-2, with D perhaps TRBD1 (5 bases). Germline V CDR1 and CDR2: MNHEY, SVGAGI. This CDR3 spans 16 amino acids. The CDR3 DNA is TGTGCCTGCAGTTACTCGACGAGCAGGGAGGTCGGCGGCTACACCTTC. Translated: CACSYSTSREVGGYTF.

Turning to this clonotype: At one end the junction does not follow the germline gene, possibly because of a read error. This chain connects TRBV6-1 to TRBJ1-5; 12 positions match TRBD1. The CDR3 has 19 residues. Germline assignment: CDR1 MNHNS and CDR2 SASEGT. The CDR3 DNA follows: TGTGCCAGCACACCCAAGAGGGGACAGGGGGCCGTTAGCAATCAGCCCCGGCATTTT. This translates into CASTPKRGQGAVSNQPRHF.

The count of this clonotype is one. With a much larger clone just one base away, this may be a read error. The chain's CDR3 is CASSFSRLEGYTF. The CDR3 coding sequence is TGTGCCAGCAGCTTCTCCCGACTGGAAGGCTACACCTTC. V gene TRBV5-4 combines with J gene TRBJ1-2; D is undetermined. Germline lookup yields CDR1 SGHNT and CDR2 YYREEE (reference sequence). Between the trimmed V and J ends, which lost 2 bases and 8 bases, there was a span of 13 bases. This CDR3 comprises 13 residues.

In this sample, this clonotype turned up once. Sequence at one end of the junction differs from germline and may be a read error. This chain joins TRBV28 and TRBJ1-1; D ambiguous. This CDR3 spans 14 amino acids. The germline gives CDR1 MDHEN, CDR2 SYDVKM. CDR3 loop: CASSLEQLDTEVFF. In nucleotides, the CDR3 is TGTGCCAGCAGTTTAGAACAGCTTGACACTGAAGTTTTCTTT.

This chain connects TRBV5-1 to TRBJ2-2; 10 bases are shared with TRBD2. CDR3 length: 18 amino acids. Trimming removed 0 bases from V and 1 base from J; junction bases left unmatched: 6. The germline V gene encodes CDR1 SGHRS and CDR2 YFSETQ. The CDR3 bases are TGCGCCAGCAGCTTGGTCCCTAGCGGGAGTCAGAACACCGGGGAGCTGTTTTTT. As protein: CASSLVPSGSQNTGELFF.

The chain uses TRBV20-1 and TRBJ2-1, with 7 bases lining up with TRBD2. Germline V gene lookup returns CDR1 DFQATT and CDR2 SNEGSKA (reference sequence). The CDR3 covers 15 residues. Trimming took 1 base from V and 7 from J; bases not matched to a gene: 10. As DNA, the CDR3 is TGCAGTGCTAGAGTTTCTTCACTAGCGAGGAATGAGCAGTTCTTC. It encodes CSARVSSLARNEQFF.

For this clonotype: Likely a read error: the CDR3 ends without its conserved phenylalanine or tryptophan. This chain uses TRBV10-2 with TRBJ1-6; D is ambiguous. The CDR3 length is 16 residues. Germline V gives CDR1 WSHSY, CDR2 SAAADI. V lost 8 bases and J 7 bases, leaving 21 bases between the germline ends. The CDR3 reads CASARFESWHNSPLHI. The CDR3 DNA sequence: TGCGCCAGCGCCCGTTTCGAGAGCTGGCACAATTCACCCCTCCACATT.

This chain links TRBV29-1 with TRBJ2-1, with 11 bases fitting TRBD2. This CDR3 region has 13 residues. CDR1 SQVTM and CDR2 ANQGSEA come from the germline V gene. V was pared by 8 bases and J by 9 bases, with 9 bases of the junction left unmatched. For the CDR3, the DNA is TGCAGCATTGGGACTAGCGGTAGGATTGAGCAGTTCTTC. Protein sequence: CSIGTSGRIEQFF.

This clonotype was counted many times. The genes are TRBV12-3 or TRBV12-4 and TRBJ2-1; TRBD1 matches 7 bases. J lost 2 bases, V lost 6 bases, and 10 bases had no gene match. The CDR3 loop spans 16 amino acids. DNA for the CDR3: TGTGCCAGCAGCCAGAGACAGGGTGGGACCTACAATGAGCAGTTCTTC. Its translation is CASSQRQGGTYNEQFF.

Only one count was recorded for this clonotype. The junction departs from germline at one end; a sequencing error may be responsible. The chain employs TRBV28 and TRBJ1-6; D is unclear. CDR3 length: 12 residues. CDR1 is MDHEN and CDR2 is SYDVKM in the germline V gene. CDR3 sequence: CASSRPNLPLHF. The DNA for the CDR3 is TGTGCCAGCAGCAGACCGAATTTACCCCTCCACTTT.

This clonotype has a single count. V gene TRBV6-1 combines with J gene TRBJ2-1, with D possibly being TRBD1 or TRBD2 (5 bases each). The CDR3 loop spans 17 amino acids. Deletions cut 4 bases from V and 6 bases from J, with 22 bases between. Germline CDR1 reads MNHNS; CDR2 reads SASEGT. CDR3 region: CASSGTLLGTSRNEQFF. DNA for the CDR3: TGTGCCAGCAGTGGGACCCTTCTTGGGACCTCCCGCAATGAGCAGTTCTTC.